One and the same sample provided the 3 T cell receptor beta chains below, sequenced in a study of CD8 T cells in Susac syndrome. Reverse transcription of roughly 0.5 to 1 ug RNA used random hexamers. A single record per CDR3 protein comes from TCRdb applying MiXCR to the immunoSEQ multiplex PCR reads. Among 150,000 to 200,000 distinct CDR3 sequences listed, 91% were seen once. The source material was CD4+ T cells from PBMCs. The source of these receptors is a human donor with Susac syndrome.

J is TRBJ2-6 and V is TRBV20-1; 8 nucleotides line up with TRBD1. J gave up 4 bases and V 8 bases, and 13 bases lay outside the gene matches. Germline V gene lookup returns CDR1 DFQATT and CDR2 SNEGSKA (reference sequence). This CDR3 is 16 amino acids long. This CDR3 reads CSIRDRGSAGANVLTF. CDR3 in DNA: TGCAGTATTCGTGACAGGGGCTCGGCGGGGGCCAACGTCCTGACTTTC.

The chain has TRBV2 and TRBJ2-5; TRBD2 matches 8 bases. Germline lookup yields CDR1 SNHLY and CDR2 FYNNEI. There are 15 residues in the CDR3. V dropped 5 bases and J dropped 2; count of bases not matched to a gene: 7. CDR3 loop: CASSSASGFQETQYF. CDR3 nucleotide sequence: TGTGCCAGCAGTAGCGCTAGCGGGTTTCAAGAGACCCAGTACTTC.

This clonotype was recorded only once. The genes are TRBV7-9 and TRBJ2-1, with 14 bases lining up with TRBD2. Per germline, CDR1 SEHNR and CDR2 FQNEAQ (reference sequence). The ends lost 5 bases at V and 6 bases at J; junction bases unmatched: 6. There are 16 residues in the CDR3. This chain's CDR3 is CASSETGLAGANEQFF. The CDR3 DNA sequence: TGTGCCAGCAGCGAAACGGGACTAGCGGGGGCCAATGAGCAGTTCTTC.